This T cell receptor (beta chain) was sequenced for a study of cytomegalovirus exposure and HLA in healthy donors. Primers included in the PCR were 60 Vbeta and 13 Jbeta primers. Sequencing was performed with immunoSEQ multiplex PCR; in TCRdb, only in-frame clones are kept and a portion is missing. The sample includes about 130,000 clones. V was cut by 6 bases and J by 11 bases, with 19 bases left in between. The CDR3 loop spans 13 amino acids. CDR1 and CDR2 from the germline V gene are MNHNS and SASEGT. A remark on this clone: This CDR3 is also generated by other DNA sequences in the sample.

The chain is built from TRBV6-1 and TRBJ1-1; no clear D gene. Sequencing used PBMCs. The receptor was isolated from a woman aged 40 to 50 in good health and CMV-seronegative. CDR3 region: CASRLEGRGEAFF. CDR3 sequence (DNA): TGTGCCAGCAGGCTAGAAGGGAGAGGCGAGGCTTTCTTT.